This TCR beta chain was recorded in a study of T cells in localized non-small cell lung cancer. Study results and limitations: For the top 100 tumor clones, a median around 55 also appeared in adjacent lung. Because researchers sequenced only one region of the tumor, heterogeneity is still possible. Longer survival (overall) was linked to higher T cell density in blood. Clonality of T cells reached its maximum in uninvolved adjacent lung, surpassing tumor.

The V gene lost 2 bases and the J gene lost 5 bases, with 1 base spanning the gap. The germline V gene encodes CDR1 MNHEY and CDR2 SVGAGI. CDR3 length equals 11 residues. In the case of this clone: What it binds is not known.

Assay used: immunoSEQ multiplex PCR; TCRdb lists only in-frame clones, some missing. The repertoire has roughly 28,000 clones, 80% to 85% of them found once; the top ten carry over 4%. This TCR derives from a woman between 35 and 75 years old with stage I lung adenocarcinoma. The material sequenced was peripheral blood, taken before any cancer treatment. The chain uses TRBV6-5 and TRBJ1-3; the D is unclear. In nucleotides, the CDR3 is TGTGCCAGCAGTTACCGAAACACCATATATTTT. This encodes CASSYRNTIYF.